The present TCR beta chain was sequenced within a study of blood T cells in healthy people across ages (dated by TCRdb to the mid-2010s). Notes on the research overall: In model experiments, template switching captured about one uniquely barcoded TCR beta cDNA molecule for every two T cells. To track age-related changes in TCR beta repertoire diversity, the study relied on deep sequencing normalized with unique cDNA molecular identifiers. Donors were grouped into four age groups: young (average roughly 17 years), middle-aged (over 35), aged (around 62) and long-lived (just over 80). The study analyzed two additional independent replicas of 1 million unique cDNA reads from the same blood draw for two donors, one aged 18 to 29 and one aged 80 or older.

Systemically healthy Caucasian individuals from Russia, some 36 in total and aged about 6 to 95 years, were included as donors. Each donor gave ten milliliters of peripheral blood, drawn into EDTA-treated Vacutainer tubes. PBMCs were isolated by Ficoll-Paque density-gradient centrifugation, with at least 6 million obtained per sample. Trizol reagent was used to extract total RNA from the PBMCs, yielding at least 5 micrograms per sample. Naive CD45RAhigh/CD27high T cell percentages were measured by flow cytometry on a PBMC aliquot from every donor. This clonotype was detected only a few times. This receptor's antigen is unknown. No qualities accompany the bases; no much larger clone lies one base away. The investigation overall reported the following: As age increased, observed TCR beta diversity per million T cells dropped in a roughly linear way, and a significant reduction was already evident by age approximately 40. The percentage of naive T cells measured by flow cytometry correlated strongly with observed TCR beta diversity. Estimates of total diversity from one million sequenced T cells were regarded as lower bounds and underestimates. Bulk unsorted PBMC profiling prevented conclusive comparison of naive and antigen-experienced compartments. The long-lived group showed more naive CD4+ T cells, fewer expanded clones and increased TCR diversity than the aged group, suggesting age selection. Because donor CMV infection status was unknown, age-related changes in expanded clonotypes were potentially confounded.

The method behind the library was 5' RACE. The listed sequencing device is Illumina HiSeq 2500. The second PCR ran for about 6 to 11 cycles and used a J-beta primer mix along with a sample-barcoded 5' primer. A unique molecular identifier was introduced onto each TCR beta cDNA molecule by a template-switch 5' adaptor carrying 12 random nucleotides. Each sample yielded at least 3 million CDR3-containing paired-end reads. First-strand cDNA synthesis was performed from all RNA using the Mint cDNA synthesis kit, with priming by a TRBC-specific oligonucleotide. Following uracil-DNA glycosylase treatment, a first 18-cycle PCR with universal primers M1SS and BC2_uni_R was performed on all cDNA. Per the original workflow: Each sample was normalized by randomly selecting 1 million high-quality reads, each carrying a distinct molecular identifier. Reads sharing molecular identifiers were discarded rather than binned into consensus sequences. MiTCR, set to a Q25 quality threshold and the strictest error-elimination algorithm, was used for CDR3 identification, clonotype clustering and error correction. Lower-bound total TCR beta diversity was estimated with a nonparametric unseen species model using Euler transformation. Through fastp at Q25 and MiXCR, TCRdb rebuilt clones from the public reads, retaining in-frame beta chains. A single entry per CDR3 protein holds the most common genes and DNA from its merged rows. These V and J calls rely on TCRdb rather than the paper's analysis. Within this sample are roughly 500,000 distinct CDR3 sequences, with around 24% of them counted one time only. The ten biggest clones cover roughly 9% of the sample.

From the germline V gene (reference sequence), CDR1 is DFQATT and CDR2 is SNEGSKA. V is pruned by 5 bases and J by 0 bases, leaving 10 bases of the junction without a gene match. The CDR3, from cysteine to phenylalanine, totals 16 residues. Here the CDR3 DNA is all that survives: 48 bases in frame from base 1. These same records also appear under a second study, on T cells of mothers and their children. Per the second study: Nine systemically healthy Caucasian individuals, comprising three mothers and their six children, were included as donors. cDNA synthesis consumed the entire amount of extracted RNA, loaded at 1.5 ug RNA in each 15 ul reaction. In the second PCR, the M1S primer added sample barcodes and 2-4 random nucleotides. Over 10 million TCR beta CDR3 reads came from each mother, compared with approximately 3 million reads from each child. Thymic selection similarly shapes TCR recombination output in related and unrelated pairs, with minor effect from inherited differences. Normalized repertoire overlap in related mother-child pairs was always slightly higher than in unrelated mother-child pairs, but the difference was never significant. No persistent microchimeric T cell clones were detected, at a sensitivity of roughly 99 clones per million clonotypes. The study used deep NGS to compare TCR beta repertoires of mothers and children, seeking features distinguishing related mother-child pairs from unrelated individuals. The mean age was roughly 44 +/- 4 years for the mothers and around 10 +/- 4 years for the children. After adapter ligation was performed with NEBNext reagents, the libraries were sequenced on an Illumina HiSeq 2000 with 100+100 nt paired-end reads. Mother and child libraries were prepared a month apart and sequenced in separate runs to prevent cross-contamination. Between about 500,000 and 2,100,000 distinct TCR beta clonotypes were identified per donor. Naive TCR beta clonotypes were estimated from low-frequency clonotypes matched to each donor's FACS-determined naive share, without sorting.

This TCR was recovered from a boy aged 5-17 years in good health. This chain is built from TRBV20-1 and TRBJ2-7, with 10 central nucleotides matching TRBD1. The sequencing input was blood. The CDR3 loop reads CSAGDRGLPFSYEQYF. The nucleotides are TGCAGTGCTGGGGACAGGGGCCTTCCCTTCTCCTACGAGCAGTACTTC.